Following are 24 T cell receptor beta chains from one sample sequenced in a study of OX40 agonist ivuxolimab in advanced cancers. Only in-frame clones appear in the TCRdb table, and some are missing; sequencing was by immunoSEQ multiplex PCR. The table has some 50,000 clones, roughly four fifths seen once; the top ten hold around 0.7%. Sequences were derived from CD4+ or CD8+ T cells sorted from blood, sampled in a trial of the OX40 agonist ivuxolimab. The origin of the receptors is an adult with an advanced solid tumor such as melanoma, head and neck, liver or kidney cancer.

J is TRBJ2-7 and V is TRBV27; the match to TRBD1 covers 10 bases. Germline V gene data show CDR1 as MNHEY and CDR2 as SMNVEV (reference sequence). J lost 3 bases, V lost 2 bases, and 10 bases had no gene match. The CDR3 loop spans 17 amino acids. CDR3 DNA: TGTGCCAGCAGTTTACGCGGGACAGGGGCCGAGGGCTACGAGCAGTACTTC. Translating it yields CASSLRGTGAEGYEQYF.

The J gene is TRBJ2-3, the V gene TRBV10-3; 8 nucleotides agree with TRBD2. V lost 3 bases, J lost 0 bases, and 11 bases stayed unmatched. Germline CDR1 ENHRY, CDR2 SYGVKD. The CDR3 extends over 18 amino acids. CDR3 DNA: TGTGCCATCAGTGAACTAACGGGGGGGGTCACTAGCACAGATACGCAGTATTTT. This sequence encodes CAISELTGGVTSTDTQYF.

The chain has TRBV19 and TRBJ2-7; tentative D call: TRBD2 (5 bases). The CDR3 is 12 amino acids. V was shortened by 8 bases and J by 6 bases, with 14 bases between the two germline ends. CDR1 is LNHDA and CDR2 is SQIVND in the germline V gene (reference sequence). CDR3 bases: TGTGCCAGTGCTTTCGCGGGCGGCGAGCAGTACTTC. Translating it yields CASAFAGGEQYF.

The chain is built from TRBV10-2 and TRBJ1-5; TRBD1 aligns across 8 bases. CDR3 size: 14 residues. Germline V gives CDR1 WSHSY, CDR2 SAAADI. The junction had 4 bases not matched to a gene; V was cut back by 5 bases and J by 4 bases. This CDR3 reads CASSPGGVNQPQHF. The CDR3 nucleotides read TGCGCCAGCAGTCCAGGGGGCGTAAATCAGCCCCAGCATTTT.

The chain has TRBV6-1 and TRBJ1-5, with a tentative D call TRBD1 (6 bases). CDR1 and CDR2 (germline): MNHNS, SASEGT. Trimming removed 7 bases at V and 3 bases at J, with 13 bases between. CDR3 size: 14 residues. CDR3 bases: TGTGCCAGCACTTGGGACACCCTCAATCAGCCCCAGCATTTT. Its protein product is CASTWDTLNQPQHF.

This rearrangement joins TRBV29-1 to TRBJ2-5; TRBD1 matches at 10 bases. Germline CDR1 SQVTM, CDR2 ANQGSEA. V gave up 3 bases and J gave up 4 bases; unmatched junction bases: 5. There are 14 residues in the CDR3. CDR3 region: CSVEGQGQRETQYF. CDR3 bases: TGCAGCGTTGAGGGACAGGGGCAACGAGAGACCCAGTACTTC.

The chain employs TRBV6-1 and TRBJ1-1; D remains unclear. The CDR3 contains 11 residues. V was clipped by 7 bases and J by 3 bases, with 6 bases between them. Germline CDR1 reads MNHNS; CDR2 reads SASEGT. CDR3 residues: CASNGDTEAFF. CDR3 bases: TGTGCCAGCAATGGGGACACTGAAGCTTTCTTT.

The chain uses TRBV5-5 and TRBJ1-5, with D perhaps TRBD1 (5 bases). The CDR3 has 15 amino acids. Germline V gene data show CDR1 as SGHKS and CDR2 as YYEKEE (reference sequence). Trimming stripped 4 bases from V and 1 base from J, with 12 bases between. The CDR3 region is CASSRSGGSNQPQHF. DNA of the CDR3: TGTGCCAGCAGCCGATCGGGGGGAAGCAATCAGCCCCAGCATTTT.

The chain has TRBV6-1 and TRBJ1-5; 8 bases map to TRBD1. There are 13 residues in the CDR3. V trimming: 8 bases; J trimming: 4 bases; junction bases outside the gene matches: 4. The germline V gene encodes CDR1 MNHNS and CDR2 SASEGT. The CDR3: CASLRTGNQPQHF. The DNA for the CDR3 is TGTGCCAGCTTAAGGACAGGGAATCAGCCCCAGCATTTT.

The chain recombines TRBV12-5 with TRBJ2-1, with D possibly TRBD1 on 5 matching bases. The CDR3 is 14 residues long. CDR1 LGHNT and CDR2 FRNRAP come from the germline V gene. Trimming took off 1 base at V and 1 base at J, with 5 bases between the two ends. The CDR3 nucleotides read TGTGCTAGTGGTTTGGACAGGTCCTACAATGAGCAGTTCTTC. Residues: CASGLDRSYNEQFF.

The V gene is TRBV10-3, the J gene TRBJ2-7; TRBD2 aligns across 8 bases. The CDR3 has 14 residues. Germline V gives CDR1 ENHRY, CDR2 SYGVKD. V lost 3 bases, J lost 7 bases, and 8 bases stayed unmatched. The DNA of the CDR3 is TGTGCCATCAGTGACTCAGCGGGGGCGCAAGAGCAGTACTTC. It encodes CAISDSAGAQEQYF.

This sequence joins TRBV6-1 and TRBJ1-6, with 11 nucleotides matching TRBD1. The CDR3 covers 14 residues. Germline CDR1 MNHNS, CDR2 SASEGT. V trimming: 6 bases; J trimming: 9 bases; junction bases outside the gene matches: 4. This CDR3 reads CASRPGTGGSPLHF. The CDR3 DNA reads TGTGCCAGCAGGCCCGGGACAGGGGGTTCACCCCTCCACTTT.

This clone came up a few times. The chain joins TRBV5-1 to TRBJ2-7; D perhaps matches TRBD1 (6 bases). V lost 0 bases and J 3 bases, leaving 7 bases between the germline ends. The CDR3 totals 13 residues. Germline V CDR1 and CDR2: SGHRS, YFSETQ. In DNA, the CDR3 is TGCGCCAGCAGCTTGGTAGGGGGCTACGAGCAGTACTTC. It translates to CASSLVGGYEQYF.

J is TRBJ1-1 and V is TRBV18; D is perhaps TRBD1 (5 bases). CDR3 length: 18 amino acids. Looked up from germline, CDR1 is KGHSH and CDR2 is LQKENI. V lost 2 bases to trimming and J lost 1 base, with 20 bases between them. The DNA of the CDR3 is TGTGCCAGCTCACCAAAGTCCCCCAGGCAGGGCTCGAACACTGAAGCTTTCTTT. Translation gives CASSPKSPRQGSNTEAFF.

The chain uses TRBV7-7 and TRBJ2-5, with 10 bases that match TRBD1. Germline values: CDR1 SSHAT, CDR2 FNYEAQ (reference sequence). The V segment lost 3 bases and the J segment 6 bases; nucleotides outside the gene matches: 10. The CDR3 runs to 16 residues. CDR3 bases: TGTGCCAGCAGCTTGGGCGGGACAGGGGTATTACAGACCCAGTACTTC. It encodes CASSLGGTGVLQTQYF. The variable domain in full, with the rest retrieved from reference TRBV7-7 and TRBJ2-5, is GAGVSQSPRYKVTKRGQDVTLRCDPISSHATLYWYQQALGQGPEFLTYFNYEAQPDKSGLPSDRFSAERPEGSISTLTIQRTEQRDSAMYRCASSLGGTGVLQTQYFGPGTRLLVL.

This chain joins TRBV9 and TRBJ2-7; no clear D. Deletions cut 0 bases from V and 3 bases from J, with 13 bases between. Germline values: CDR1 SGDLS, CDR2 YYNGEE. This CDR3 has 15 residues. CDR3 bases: TGTGCCAGCAGCGTAGGTTTAGAAGTGATCTACGAGCAGTACTTC. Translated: CASSVGLEVIYEQYF.

CDR3 in DNA: TGTGCCAGCAGCAACCGGGACTACGCTTTTGGGACGCAGTATTTT. Amino acid sequence: CASSNRDYAFGTQYF. The V and J genes are TRBV9 and TRBJ2-3, with 7 bases matching TRBD2. Germline lookup yields CDR1 SGDLS and CDR2 YYNGEE. V lost 4 bases, J lost 9 bases, and 14 bases stayed unmatched. The CDR3 is 15 amino acids.

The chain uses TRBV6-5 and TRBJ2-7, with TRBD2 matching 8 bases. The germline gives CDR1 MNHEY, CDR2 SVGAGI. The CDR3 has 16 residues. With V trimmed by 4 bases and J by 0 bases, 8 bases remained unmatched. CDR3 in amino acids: CASSWGGGILSYEQYF. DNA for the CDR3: TGTGCCAGCAGTTGGGGCGGGGGGATCCTCTCCTACGAGCAGTACTTC.

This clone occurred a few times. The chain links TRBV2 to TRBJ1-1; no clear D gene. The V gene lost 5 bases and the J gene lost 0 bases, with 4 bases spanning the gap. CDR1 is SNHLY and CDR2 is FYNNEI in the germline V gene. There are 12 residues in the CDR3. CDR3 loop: CASSRMNTEAFF. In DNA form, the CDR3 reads TGTGCCAGCAGTAGGATGAACACTGAAGCTTTCTTT. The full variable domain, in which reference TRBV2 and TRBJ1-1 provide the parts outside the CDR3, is EPEVTQTPSHQVTQMGQEVILRCVPISNHLYFYWYRQILGQKVEFLVSFYNNEISEKSEIFDDQFSVERPDGSNFTLKIRSTKLEDSAMYFCASSRMNTEAFFGQGTRLTVV.

DNA for the CDR3: TGTGCCAGCCTTCCGGCGGGGAATCAGCCCCAGCATTTT. Its translation: CASLPAGNQPQHF. The J gene is TRBJ1-5, the V gene TRBV28; no firm D call. CDR3 length equals 13 residues. Per germline, CDR1 MDHEN and CDR2 SYDVKM. V was trimmed by 8 bases and J by 4 bases, leaving 12 bases between them.

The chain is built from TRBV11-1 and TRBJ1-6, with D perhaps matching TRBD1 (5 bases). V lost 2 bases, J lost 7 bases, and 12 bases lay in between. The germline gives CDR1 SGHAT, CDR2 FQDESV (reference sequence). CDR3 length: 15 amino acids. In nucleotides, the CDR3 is TGTGCCAGCAGCTTAAGGCGGGACCCGAATTCACCCCTCCACTTT. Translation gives CASSLRRDPNSPLHF.

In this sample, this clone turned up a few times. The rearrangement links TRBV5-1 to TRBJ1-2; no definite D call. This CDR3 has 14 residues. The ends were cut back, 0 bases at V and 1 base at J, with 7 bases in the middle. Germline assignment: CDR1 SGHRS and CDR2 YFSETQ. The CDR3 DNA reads TGCGCCAGCAGCTTGGTTGCGGATAACTATGGCTACACCTTC. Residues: CASSLVADNYGYTF. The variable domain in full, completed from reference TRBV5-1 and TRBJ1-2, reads KAGVTQTPRYLIKTRGQQVTLSCSPISGHRSVSWYQQTPGQGLQFLFEYFSETQRNKGNFPGRFSGRQFSNSRSEMNVSTLELGDSALYLCASSLVADNYGYTFGSGTRLTVV.

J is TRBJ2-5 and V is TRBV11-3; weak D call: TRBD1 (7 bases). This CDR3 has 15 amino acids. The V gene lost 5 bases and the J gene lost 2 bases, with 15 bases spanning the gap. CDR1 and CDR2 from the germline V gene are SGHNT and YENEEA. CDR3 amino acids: CASSRGGAGQETQYF. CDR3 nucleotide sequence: TGTGCCAGCAGCCGAGGGGGCGCGGGACAAGAGACCCAGTACTTC. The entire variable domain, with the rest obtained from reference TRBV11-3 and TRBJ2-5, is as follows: EAGVVQSPRYKIIEKKQPVAFWCNPISGHNTLYWYLQNLGQGPELLIRYENEEAVDDSQLPKDRFSAERLKGVDSTLKIQPAELGDSAVYLCASSRGGAGQETQYFGPGTRLLVL.

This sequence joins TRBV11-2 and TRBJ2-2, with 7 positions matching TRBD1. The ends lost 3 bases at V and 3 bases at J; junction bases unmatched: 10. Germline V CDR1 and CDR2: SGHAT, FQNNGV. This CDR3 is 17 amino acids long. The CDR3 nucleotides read TGTGCCAGCAGCTTTTTGAGGGGGCGCCGGGACACCGGGGAGCTGTTTTTT. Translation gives CASSFLRGRRDTGELFF.